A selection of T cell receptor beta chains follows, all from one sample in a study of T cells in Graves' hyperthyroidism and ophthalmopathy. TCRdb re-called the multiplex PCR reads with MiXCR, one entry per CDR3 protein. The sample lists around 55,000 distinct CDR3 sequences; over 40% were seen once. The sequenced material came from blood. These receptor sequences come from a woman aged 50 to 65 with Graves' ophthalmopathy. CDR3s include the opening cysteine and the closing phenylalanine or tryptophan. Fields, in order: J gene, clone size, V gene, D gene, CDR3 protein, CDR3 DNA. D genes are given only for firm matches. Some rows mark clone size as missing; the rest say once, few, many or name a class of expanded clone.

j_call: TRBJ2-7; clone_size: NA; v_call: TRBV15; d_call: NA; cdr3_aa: CATSRGQGPYEQYF; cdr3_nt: TGTGCCACCAGCAGAGGGCAGGGCCCCTACGAGCAGTACTTC
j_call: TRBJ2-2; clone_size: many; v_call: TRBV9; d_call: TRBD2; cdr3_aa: CASSVGSGPTGELFF; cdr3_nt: TGTGCCAGCAGCGTAGGTAGCGGGCCCACCGGGGAGCTGTTTTTT
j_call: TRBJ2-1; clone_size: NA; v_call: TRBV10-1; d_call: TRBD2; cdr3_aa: CASSESRGLAGNEQFF; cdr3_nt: TGCGCCAGCAGTGAGTCGAGGGGTCTAGCGGGAAATGAGCAGTTCTTC
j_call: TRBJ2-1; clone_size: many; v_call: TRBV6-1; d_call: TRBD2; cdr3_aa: CASSELAGGYNEQFF; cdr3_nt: TGTGCCAGCAGTGAACTAGCGGGGGGTTACAATGAGCAGTTCTTC
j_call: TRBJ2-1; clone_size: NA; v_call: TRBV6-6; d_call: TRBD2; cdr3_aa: CASSTPTSGGVHDEQFF; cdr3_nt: TGTGCCAGCAGTACTCCGACTAGCGGGGGAGTACACGATGAGCAGTTCTTC
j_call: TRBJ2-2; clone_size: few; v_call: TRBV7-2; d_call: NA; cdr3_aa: CASSLVGELFF; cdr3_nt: TGTGCCAGCAGCTTAGTCGGGGAGCTGTTTTTT
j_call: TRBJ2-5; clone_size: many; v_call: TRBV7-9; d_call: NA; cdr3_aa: CASSQQETQYF; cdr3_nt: TGTGCCAGCAGCCAACAAGAGACCCAGTACTTC
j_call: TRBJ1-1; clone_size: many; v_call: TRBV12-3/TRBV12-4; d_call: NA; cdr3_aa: CASSLAQGAITEAFF; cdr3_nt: TGTGCCAGCAGTCTGGCCCAGGGCGCGATCACTGAAGCTTTCTTT
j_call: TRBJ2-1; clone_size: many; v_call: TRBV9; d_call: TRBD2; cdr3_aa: CASSAGGTPEQFF; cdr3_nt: TGTGCCAGCAGCGCGGGGGGGACTCCCGAGCAGTTCTTC
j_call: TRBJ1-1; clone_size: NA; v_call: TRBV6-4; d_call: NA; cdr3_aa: CASSDSGGSEAFF; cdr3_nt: TGTGCCAGCAGTGACTCGGGGGGCTCTGAAGCTTTCTTT
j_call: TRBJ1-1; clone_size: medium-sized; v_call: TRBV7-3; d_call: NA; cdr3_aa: CASSLLGGATEAFF; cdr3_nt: TGTGCCAGCAGCTTATTAGGAGGGGCCACTGAAGCTTTCTTT
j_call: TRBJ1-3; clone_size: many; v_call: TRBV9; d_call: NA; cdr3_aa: CASSAGLKSSGNTIYF; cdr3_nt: TGTGCCAGCAGCGCTGGACTGAAGAGCTCTGGAAACACCATATATTTT
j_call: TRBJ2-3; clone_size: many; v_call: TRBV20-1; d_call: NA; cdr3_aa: CSAREPPGDTQYF; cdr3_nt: TGCAGTGCTAGAGAGCCTCCTGGGGATACGCAGTATTTT
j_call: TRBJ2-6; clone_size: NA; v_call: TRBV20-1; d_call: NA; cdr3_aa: CNARGLPGANVLTF; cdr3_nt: TGCAATGCTAGAGGGCTCCCGGGGGCCAACGTCCTGACTTTC
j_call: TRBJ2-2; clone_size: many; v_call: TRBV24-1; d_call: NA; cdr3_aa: CATSDLRGNTGELFF; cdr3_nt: TGTGCCACCAGTGATCTCCGGGGAAACACCGGGGAGCTGTTTTTT
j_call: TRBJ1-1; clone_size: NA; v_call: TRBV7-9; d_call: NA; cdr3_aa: CASSLHLNTEALF; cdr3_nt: TGTGCCAGCAGCTTACACCTGAACACGGAAGCTCTCTTT
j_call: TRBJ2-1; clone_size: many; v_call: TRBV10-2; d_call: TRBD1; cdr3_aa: CASTGTGNLNEQFF; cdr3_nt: TGCGCCAGCACCGGGACAGGGAATCTCAATGAGCAGTTCTTC
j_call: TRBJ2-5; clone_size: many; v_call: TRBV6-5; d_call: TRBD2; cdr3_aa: CASSQTSGRWETQYF; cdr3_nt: TGTGCCAGCAGCCAAACTAGCGGGAGGTGGGAGACCCAGTACTTC
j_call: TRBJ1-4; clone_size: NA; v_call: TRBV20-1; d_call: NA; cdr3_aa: CSARNPKYEKLFF; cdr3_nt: TGCAGTGCTAGGAACCCGAAGTACGAAAAGCTGTTTTTT
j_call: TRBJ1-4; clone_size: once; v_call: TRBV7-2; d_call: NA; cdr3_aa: CASSPDGLNEKLFF; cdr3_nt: TGTGCCAGCTCACCGGACGGCCTTAATGAAAAACTGTTTTTT
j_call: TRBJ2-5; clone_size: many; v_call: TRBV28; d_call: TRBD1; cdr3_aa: CASSLRDRETQYF; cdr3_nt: TGTGCCAGCAGTTTACGGGACAGAGAGACCCAGTACTTC
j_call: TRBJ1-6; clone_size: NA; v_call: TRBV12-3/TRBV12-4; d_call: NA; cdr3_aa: CASSLGTNQPLHF; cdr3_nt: TGTGCCAGCAGTTTGGGGACGAATCAGCCCCTCCACTTT
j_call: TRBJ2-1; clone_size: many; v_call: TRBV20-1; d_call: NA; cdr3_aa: CSARQGGAVYNEQFF; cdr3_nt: TGCAGTGCTAGACAAGGGGGGGCCGTCTACAATGAGCAGTTCTTC
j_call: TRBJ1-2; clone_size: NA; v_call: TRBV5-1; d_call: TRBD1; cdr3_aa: CASSLVGARDSPNYGYTF; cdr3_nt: TGCGCCAGCAGCTTGGTGGGGGCCCGGGACAGCCCTAACTATGGCTACACCTTC
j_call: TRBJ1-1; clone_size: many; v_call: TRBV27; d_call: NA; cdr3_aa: CASSLWRDTEAFF; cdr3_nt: TGTGCCAGCAGTTTATGGAGGGACACTGAAGCTTTCTTT
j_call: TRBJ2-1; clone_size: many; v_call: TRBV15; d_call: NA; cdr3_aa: CATSRGGRLMDNEQFF; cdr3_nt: TGTGCCACCAGCAGAGGCGGACGTTTGATGGACAATGAGCAGTTCTTC
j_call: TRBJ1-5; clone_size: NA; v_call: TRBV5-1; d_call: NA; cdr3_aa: CASSFTAGGQETQHF; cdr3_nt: TGCGCCAGCAGCTTTACGGCGGGAGGGCAAGAGACCCAGCATTTT
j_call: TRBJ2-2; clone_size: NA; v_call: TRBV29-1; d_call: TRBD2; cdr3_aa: CSVRLAGANTGELFF; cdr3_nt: TGCAGCGTGCGACTAGCGGGAGCCAACACCGGGGAGCTGTTTTTT
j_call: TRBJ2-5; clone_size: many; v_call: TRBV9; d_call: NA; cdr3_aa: CASSVEWGQEETQYF; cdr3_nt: TGTGCCAGCAGCGTAGAGTGGGGGCAGGAAGAGACCCAGTACTTC
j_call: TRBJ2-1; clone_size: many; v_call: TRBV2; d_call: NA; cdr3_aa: CASKEGQWNEQFF; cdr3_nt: TGTGCCAGCAAAGAGGGGCAGTGGAATGAGCAGTTCTTC
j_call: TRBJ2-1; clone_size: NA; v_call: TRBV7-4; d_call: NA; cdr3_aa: CASSQRGALDEQFF; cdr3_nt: TGTGCCAGCAGCCAACGGGGAGCTTTAGATGAGCAGTTCTTC
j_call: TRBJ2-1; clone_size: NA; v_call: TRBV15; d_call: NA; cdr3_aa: CATSRGSLYNGQFF; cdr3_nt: TGTGCCACCAGCAGAGGGTCCCTCTACAATGGGCAGTTCTTC
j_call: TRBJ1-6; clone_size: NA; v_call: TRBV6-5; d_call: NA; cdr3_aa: CASSPGNSPLHF; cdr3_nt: TGTGCCAGCAGTCCGGGGAATTCACCCCTCCACTTT
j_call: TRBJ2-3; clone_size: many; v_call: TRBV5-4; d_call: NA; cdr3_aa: CASSLMGLTDTQYF; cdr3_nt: TGTGCCAGCAGCTTGATGGGCCTCACAGATACGCAGTATTTT
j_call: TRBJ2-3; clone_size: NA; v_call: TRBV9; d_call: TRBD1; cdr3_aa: CASSADRGRDDTQYF; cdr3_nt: TGTGCCAGCAGCGCGGACAGGGGGCGCGATGATACGCAGTATTTT
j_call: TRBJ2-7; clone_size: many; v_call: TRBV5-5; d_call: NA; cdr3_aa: CASSSGSQNEQYF; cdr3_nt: TGTGCCAGCAGCTCCGGAAGTCAGAACGAGCAGTACTTC
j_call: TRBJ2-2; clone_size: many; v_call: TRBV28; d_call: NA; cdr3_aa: CASSRTGIGELFF; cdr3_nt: TGTGCCAGCAGTAGAACAGGGATCGGGGAGCTGTTTTTT
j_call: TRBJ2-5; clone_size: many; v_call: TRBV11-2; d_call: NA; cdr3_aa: CASSLDIGGPQAETQYF; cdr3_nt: TGTGCCAGCAGCTTAGATATAGGGGGACCTCAAGCAGAGACCCAGTACTTC
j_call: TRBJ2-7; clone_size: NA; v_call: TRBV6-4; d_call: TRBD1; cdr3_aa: CASRLRGRGLGEQYF; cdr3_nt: TGTGCCAGCCGCCTGAGGGGCAGGGGGTTAGGCGAGCAGTACTTC